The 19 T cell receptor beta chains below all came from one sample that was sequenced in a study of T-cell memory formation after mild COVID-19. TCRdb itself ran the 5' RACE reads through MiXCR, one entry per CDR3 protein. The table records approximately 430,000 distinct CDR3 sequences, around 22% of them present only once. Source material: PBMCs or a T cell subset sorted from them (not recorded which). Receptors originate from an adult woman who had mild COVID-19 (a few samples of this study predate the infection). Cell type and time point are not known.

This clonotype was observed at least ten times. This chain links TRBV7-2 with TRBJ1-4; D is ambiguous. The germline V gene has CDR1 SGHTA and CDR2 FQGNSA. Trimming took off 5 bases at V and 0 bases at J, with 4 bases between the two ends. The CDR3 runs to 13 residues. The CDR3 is CASSPATNEKLFF. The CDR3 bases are TGTGCCAGCAGCCCGGCAACTAATGAAAAACTGTTTTTT.

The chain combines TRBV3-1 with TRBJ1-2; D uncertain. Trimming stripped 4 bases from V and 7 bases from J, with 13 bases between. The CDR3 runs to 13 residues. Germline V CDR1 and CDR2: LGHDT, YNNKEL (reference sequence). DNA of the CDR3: TGTGCCAGCAGCCTCCGGGTTGGGGTTGGCTACACCTTC. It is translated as CASSLRVGVGYTF.

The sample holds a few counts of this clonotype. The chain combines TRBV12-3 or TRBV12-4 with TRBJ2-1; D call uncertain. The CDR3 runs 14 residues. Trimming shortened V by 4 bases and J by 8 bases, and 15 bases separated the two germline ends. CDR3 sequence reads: CASSSADTAYEQFF. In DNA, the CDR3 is TGTGCCAGCAGTTCAGCCGATACAGCTTATGAGCAGTTCTTC.

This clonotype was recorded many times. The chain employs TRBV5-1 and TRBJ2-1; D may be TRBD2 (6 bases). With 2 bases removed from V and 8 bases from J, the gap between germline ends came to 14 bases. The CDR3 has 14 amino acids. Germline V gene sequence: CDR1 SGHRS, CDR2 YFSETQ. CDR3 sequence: CASSFGLPGDEQFF. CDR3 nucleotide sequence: TGCGCCAGCAGCTTTGGCCTACCGGGAGATGAGCAGTTCTTC.

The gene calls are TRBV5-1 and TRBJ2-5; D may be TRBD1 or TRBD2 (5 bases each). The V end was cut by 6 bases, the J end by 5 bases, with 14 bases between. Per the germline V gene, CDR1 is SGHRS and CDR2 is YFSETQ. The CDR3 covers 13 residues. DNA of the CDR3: TGCGCCAGCACTTTCGGGACCAGGGAGACCCAGTACTTC. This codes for CASTFGTRETQYF.

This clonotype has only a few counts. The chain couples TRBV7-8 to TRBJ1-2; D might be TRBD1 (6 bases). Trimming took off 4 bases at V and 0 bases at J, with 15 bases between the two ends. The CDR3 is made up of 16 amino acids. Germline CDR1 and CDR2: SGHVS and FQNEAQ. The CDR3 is CASSSTAGTPNYGYTF. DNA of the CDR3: TGTGCCAGCAGCTCGACCGCAGGGACACCTAACTATGGCTACACCTTC. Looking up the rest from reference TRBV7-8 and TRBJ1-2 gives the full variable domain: GAGVSQSPRYKVAKRGQDVALRCDPISGHVSLFWYQQALGQGPEFLTYFQNEAQLDKSGLPSDRFFAERPEGSVSTLKIQRTQQEDSAVYLCASSSTAGTPNYGYTFGSGTRLTVV.

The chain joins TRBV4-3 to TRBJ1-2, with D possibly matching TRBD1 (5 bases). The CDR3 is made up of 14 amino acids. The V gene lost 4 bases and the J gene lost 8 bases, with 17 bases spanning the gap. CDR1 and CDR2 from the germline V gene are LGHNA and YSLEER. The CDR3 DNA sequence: TGCGCCAGCAGCCCCTTGGCGGGGGTGGACGGCTACACCTTC. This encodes CASSPLAGVDGYTF.

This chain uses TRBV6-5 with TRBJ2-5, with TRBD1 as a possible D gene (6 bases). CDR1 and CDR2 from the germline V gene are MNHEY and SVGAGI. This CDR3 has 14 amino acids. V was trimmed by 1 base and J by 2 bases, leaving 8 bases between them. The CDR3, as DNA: TGTGCCAGCAGTTACTTGACAGGTCAAGAGACCCAGTACTTC. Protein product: CASSYLTGQETQYF.

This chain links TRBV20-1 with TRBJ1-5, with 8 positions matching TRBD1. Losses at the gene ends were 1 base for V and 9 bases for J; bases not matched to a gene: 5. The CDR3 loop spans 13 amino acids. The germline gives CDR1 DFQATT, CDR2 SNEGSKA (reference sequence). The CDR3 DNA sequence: TGCAGTGCTAGAGGGGCAGGGGGCCTGCCCCAGCATTTT. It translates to CSARGAGGLPQHF.

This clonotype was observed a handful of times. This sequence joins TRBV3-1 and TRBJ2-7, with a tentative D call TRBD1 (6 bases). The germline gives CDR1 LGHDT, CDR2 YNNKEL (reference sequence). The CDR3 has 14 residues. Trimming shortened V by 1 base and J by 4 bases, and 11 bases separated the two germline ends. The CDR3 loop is CASSQAGARYEQYF. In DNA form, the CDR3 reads TGTGCCAGCAGCCAAGCAGGGGCAAGGTACGAGCAGTACTTC.

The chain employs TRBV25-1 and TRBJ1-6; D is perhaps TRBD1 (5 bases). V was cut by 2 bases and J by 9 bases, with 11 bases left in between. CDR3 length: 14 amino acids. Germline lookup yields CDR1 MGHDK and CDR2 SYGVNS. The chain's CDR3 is CASSEPRVGSPLHF. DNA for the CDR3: TGTGCCAGCAGTGAACCCAGGGTGGGTTCACCCCTCCACTTT. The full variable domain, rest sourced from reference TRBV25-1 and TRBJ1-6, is EADIYQTPRYLVIGTGKKITLECSQTMGHDKMYWYQQDPGMELHLIHYSYGVNSTEKGDLSSESTVSRIRTEHFPLTLESARPSHTSQYLCASSEPRVGSPLHFGNGTRLTVT.

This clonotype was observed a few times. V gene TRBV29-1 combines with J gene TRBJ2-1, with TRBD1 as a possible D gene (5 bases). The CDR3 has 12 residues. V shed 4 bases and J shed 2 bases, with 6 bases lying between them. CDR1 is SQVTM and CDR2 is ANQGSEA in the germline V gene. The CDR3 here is CSVGRAYNEQFF. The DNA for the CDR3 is TGCAGCGTTGGCAGGGCCTACAATGAGCAGTTCTTC.

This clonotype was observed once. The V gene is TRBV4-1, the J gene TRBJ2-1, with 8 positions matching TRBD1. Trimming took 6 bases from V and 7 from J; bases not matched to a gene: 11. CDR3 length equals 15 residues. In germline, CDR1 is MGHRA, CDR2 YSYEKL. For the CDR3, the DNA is TGCGCCAGCAGACCAACGGGACAGGTTATTAATGAGCAGTTCTTC. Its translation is CASRPTGQVINEQFF.

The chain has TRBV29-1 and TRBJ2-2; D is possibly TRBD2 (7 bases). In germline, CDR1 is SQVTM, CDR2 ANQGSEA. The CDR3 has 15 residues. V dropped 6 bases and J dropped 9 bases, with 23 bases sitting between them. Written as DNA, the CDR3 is TGCAGCGTCAAAGGATCCAGGGGAGGGACCTGGGAGCTGTTTTTT. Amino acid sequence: CSVKGSRGGTWELFF.

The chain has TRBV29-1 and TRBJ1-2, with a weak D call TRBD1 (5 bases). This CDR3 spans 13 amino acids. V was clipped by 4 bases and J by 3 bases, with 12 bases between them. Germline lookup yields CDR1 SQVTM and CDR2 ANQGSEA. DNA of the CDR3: TGCAGCGTTGTACAGGCAGAGGACTATGGCTACACCTTC. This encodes CSVVQAEDYGYTF.

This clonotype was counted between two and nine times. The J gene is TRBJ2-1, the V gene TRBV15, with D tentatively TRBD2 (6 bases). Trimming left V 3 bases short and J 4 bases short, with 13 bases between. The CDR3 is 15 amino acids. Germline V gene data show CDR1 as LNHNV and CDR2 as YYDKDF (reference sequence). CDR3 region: CATSSSPRGYNEQFF. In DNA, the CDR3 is TGTGCCACCAGCAGCTCTCCCCGGGGGTACAATGAGCAGTTCTTC.

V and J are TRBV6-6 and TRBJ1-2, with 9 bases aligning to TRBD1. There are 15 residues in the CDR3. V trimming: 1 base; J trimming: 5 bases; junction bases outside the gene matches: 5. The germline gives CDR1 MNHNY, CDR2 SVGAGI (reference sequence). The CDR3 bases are TGTGCCAGCAGTTACTTACAGGGGGCAGGTTATGGCTACACCTTC. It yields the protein CASSYLQGAGYGYTF.

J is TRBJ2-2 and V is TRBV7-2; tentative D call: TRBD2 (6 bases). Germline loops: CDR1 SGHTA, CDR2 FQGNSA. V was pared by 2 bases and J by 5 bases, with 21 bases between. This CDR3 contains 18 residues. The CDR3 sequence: CASSLTGRGTPGTGELFF. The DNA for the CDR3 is TGTGCCAGCAGCTTAACAGGTCGCGGGACCCCAGGGACCGGGGAGCTGTTTTTT.

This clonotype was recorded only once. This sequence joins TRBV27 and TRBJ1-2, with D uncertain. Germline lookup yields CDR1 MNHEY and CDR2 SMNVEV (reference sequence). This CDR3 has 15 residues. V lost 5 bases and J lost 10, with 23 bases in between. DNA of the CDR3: TGTGCCAGCAGTCCCCCCCCCGACGGTGCGGTTGCCTACACCTTC. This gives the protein CASSPPPDGAVAYTF.